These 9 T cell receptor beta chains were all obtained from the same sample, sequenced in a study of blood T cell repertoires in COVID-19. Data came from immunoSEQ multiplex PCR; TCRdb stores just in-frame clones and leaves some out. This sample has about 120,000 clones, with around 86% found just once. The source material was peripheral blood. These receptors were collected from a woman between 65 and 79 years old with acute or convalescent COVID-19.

CDR3 in amino acids: CAIARTGEVLGYTF. CDR3 in DNA: TGTGCCATCGCACGGACAGGGGAGGTTCTTGGCTACACCTTC. This chain uses TRBV10-3 with TRBJ1-2; 9 bases are a match to TRBD1. Germline trimming cut 8 bases from V and 7 bases from J; bases unmatched to any gene: 11. This CDR3 spans 14 amino acids. Germline V gene sequence: CDR1 ENHRY, CDR2 SYGVKD.

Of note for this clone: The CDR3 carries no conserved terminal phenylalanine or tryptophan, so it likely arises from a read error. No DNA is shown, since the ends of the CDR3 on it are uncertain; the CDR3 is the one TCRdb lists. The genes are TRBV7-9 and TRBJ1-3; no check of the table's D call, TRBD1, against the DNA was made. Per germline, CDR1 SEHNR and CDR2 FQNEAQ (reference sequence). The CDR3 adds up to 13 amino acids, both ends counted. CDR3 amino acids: CASSLELTGALVI.

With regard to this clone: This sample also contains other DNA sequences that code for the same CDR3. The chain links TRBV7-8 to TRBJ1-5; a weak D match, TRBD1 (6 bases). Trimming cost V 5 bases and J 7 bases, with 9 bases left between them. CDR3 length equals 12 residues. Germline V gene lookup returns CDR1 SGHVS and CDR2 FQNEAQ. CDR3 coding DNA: TGTGCCAGCAGCCCAGGGGACCAGCCCCAGCATTTT. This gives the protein CASSPGDQPQHF.

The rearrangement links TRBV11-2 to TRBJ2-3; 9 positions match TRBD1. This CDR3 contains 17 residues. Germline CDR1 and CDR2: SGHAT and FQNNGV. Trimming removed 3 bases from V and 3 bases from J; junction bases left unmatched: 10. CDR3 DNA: TGTGCCAGCAGCTTCTCCTCCGGGACAGGGTGGACAGATACGCAGTATTTT. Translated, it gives CASSFSSGTGWTDTQYF.

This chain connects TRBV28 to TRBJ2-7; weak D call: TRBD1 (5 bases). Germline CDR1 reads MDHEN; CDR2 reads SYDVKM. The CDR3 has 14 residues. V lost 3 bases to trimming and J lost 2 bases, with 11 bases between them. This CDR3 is CASSFSGNPYEQYF. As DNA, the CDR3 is TGTGCCAGCAGTTTTTCAGGGAACCCCTACGAGCAGTACTTC.

CDR3 DNA sequence: TGTGCCAGTACCGGGACAGGGGGTGCAGATACGCAGTATTTT. It specifies CASTGTGGADTQYF. This chain uses TRBV19 with TRBJ2-3; 11 nucleotides line up with TRBD1. Germline loops: CDR1 LNHDA, CDR2 SQIVND (reference sequence). This CDR3 region has 14 residues. Losses at the gene ends were 7 bases for V and 4 bases for J; bases not matched to a gene: 4.

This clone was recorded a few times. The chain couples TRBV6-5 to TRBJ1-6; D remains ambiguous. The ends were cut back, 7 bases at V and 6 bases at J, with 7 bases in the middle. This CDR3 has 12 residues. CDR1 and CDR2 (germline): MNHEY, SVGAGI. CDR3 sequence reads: CASMRSNSPLHF. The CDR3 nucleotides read TGTGCCAGCATGCGTTCTAATTCACCCCTCCACTTT.

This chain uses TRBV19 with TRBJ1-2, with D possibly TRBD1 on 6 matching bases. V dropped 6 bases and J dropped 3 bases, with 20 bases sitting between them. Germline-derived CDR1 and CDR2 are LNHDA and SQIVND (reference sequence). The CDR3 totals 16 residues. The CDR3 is CASSSPIYRDHYGYTF. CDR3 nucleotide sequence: TGTGCCAGTAGCAGCCCAATCTACAGGGACCACTATGGCTACACCTTC.

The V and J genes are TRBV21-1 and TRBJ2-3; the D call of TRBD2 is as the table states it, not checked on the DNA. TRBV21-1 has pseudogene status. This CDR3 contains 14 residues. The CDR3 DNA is TGTGCCAGCAGCAAGCGCCGGGACACAGATACGCAGTATTTT. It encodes CASSKRRDTDTQYF.